This entry lists 18 T cell receptor beta chains sequenced from one sample in a study of early T cells in non-severe SARS-CoV-2 infection (dated by TCRdb to the early 2020s). Libraries were constructed by 5' RACE. The sequencing machine was a NextSeq 500. TCRdb itself trimmed the public reads at Q25 with fastp, ran MiXCR and retained productive beta chains. Every CDR3 protein is listed once, alongside the most common genes and DNA of its rows. For this sample the table gives approximately 50,000 distinct CDR3 sequences, of which about a tenth were detected only once. The ten largest clones add up to around 14% of the sample. The sample taken for sequencing was whole blood. All receptors come from an adult who was a healthcare worker with PCR-confirmed SARS-CoV-2 infection or an uninfected control (not recorded which).

This clonotype has only a few counts. The chain combines TRBV7-6 with TRBJ2-5, with a possible D match to TRBD2 (6 bases). V dropped 2 bases and J dropped 5 bases, with 21 bases sitting between them. The CDR3 runs to 17 residues. CDR1 SGHVS and CDR2 FNYEAQ come from the germline V gene. The CDR3 nucleotides are TGTGCCAGCAGCTTATCGTGGGACCGGGAGCCCAGTGAGACCCAGTACTTC. Translated: CASSLSWDREPSETQYF. Combining the CDR3 with reference TRBV7-6 and TRBJ2-5 gives the whole variable domain GAGVSQSPRYKVTKRGQDVALRCDPISGHVSLYWYRQALGQGPEFLTYFNYEAQQDKSGLPNDRFSAERPEGSISTLTIQRTEQRDSAMYRCASSLSWDREPSETQYFGPGTRLLVL.

This clonotype has only a few counts. The CDR3 DNA follows: TGTGCCAGCAGCTTAGACTCAGGACATAATAAGCCCCAGCATTTT. Encoded protein: CASSLDSGHNKPQHF. This chain connects TRBV7-2 to TRBJ1-5; D may be TRBD1 (5 bases). The CDR3 totals 15 residues. In germline, CDR1 is SGHTA, CDR2 FQGNSA. With 1 base removed from V and 8 bases from J, the gap between germline ends came to 15 bases.

V is TRBV28 and J is TRBJ2-1; 13 nucleotides line up with TRBD2. Germline V gene sequence: CDR1 MDHEN, CDR2 SYDVKM. The V segment lost 6 bases and the J segment 13 bases; nucleotides outside the gene matches: 0. The CDR3 contains 11 residues. CDR3 nucleotides: TGTGCCAGCAGGGGACTAGCGGGACAGTTCTTC. Translation gives CASRGLAGQFF.

This clonotype was recorded at least ten times. This chain joins TRBV11-3 and TRBJ2-1; 7 bases map to TRBD1. Germline V gives CDR1 SGHNT, CDR2 YENEEA. There are 13 residues in the CDR3. V lost 5 bases to trimming and J lost 5 bases; unmatched junction nucleotides: 3. The CDR3 loop reads CASSRDRNNEQFF. The CDR3 coding sequence is TGTGCCAGCAGCCGGGACAGAAACAATGAGCAGTTCTTC.

The V gene is TRBV10-3, the J gene TRBJ1-2; D not certain. Germline CDR1 ENHRY, CDR2 SYGVKD. Trimming removed 7 bases from V and 2 bases from J, with 17 bases in between. This CDR3 region has 15 residues. The CDR3 bases are TGTGCCATCACCGCGGACGGGAGAACAAACTATGGCTACACCTTC. This codes for CAITADGRTNYGYTF.

J is TRBJ1-6 and V is TRBV9; 10 bases are a match to TRBD1. The CDR3 totals 15 residues. Trimming removed 0 bases from V and 10 bases from J; junction bases left unmatched: 4. Germline assignment: CDR1 SGDLS and CDR2 YYNGEE. Here the CDR3 reads CASSVAGQGSSPLHF. The CDR3 DNA is TGTGCCAGCAGCGTAGCGGGACAGGGGAGCTCACCCCTCCACTTT.

The chain is built from TRBV9 and TRBJ2-7; tentatively, D is TRBD2 (6 bases). Trimming took 0 bases from V and 0 from J, leaving 13 bases between them. CDR3 size: 16 residues. Germline lookup yields CDR1 SGDLS and CDR2 YYNGEE. In DNA, the CDR3 is TGTGCCAGCAGCGTAGATGGTAGCGGAGTCTCCTACGAGCAGTACTTC. As protein: CASSVDGSGVSYEQYF.

The gene calls are TRBV6-4 and TRBJ2-1, with TRBD2 matching 12 bases. CDR1 and CDR2 from the germline V gene are MRHNA and SNTAGT. This CDR3 contains 14 residues. V shed 4 bases and J 8 bases; nucleotides not matched to a gene: 3. The CDR3 DNA reads TGTGCCAGCAGTGGGACTAGCGGGGTGGATGAGCAGTTCTTC. It is translated as CASSGTSGVDEQFF.

This CDR3 reads CASSWGQGYGYTF. CDR3 in DNA: TGCGCCAGCAGCTGGGGACAGGGATATGGCTACACCTTC. The rearrangement links TRBV5-1 to TRBJ1-2; the match to TRBD1 covers 9 bases. In germline, CDR1 is SGHRS, CDR2 YFSETQ. The CDR3 is 13 amino acids. V gave up 3 bases and J gave up 5 bases; unmatched junction bases: 2.

This clonotype appeared a few times. The gene calls are TRBV20-1 and TRBJ2-7, with a possible D match to TRBD1 (5 bases). CDR3 length: 15 amino acids. Germline-derived CDR1 and CDR2 are DFQATT and SNEGSKA (reference sequence). Trimming took off 0 bases at V and 0 bases at J, with 12 bases between the two ends. The CDR3 bases are TGCAGTGCTAGAGATGGGGCTAGAGCCTCCTACGAGCAGTACTTC. Its translation is CSARDGARASYEQYF.

In its sample, this clonotype was seen many times. V is TRBV20-1 and J is TRBJ2-3, with 9 bases fitting TRBD2. The length of the CDR3 is 14 residues. Germline assignment: CDR1 DFQATT and CDR2 SNEGSKA (reference sequence). Losses at the gene ends were 3 bases for V and 7 bases for J; bases not matched to a gene: 8. The DNA for the CDR3 is TGCAGTGCTAGCGGCGGGAGGGCCTCGAATACGCAGTATTTT. Translated: CSASGGRASNTQYF.

This clonotype was recorded at least ten times. The V and J genes are TRBV7-2 and TRBJ2-7; 10 bases map to TRBD2. The CDR3 is 15 amino acids. After removal of 4 bases from V and 5 bases from J, the junction contained 8 bases not matched to a gene. CDR1 and CDR2 (germline): SGHTA, FQGNSA. The CDR3 is CASSSIASGSNEQYF. The CDR3 DNA follows: TGTGCCAGCAGCTCTATTGCTAGCGGGAGTAACGAGCAGTACTTC.

The chain links TRBV18 to TRBJ2-2, with D unclear. This CDR3 spans 17 amino acids. V was pared by 2 bases and J by 9 bases, with 22 bases between. Per germline, CDR1 KGHSH and CDR2 LQKENI. The CDR3 sequence is CASSPTLADRDRRELFF. The CDR3 bases are TGTGCCAGCTCACCAACTCTGGCCGACCGAGATCGCCGGGAGCTGTTTTTT.

This clonotype has just one count. This clone may be a read error of a much larger clone one base away. Because the CDR3 is missing its conserved closing phenylalanine or tryptophan, this is likely a read error. CDR3 sequence reads: CASTPAARVGYAAFL. In DNA, the CDR3 is TGTGCCAGCACTCCGGCGGCCAGGGTGGGATATGCGGCTTTCCTT. The chain joins TRBV12-3 or TRBV12-4 to TRBJ1-1; D perhaps matches TRBD1 (5 bases). The CDR3 has 15 amino acids. V dropped 7 bases and J dropped 11 bases, with 26 bases sitting between them.

The chain employs TRBV6-2 or TRBV6-3 and TRBJ1-1; a possible D gene is TRBD1 (6 bases). Germline V gene lookup returns CDR1 MNHEY and CDR2 SVGEGT. Between the trimmed V and J ends, which lost 7 bases and 2 bases, there was a span of 17 bases. This CDR3 has 15 residues. The CDR3 region has the DNA TGTGCCAGCAAAGGGAGGGGGGAAGCCAACACTGAAGCTTTCTTT. Translated, it gives CASKGRGEANTEAFF.

This clonotype was counted a few times. The chain carries TRBV6-1 and TRBJ1-1; a weak D match, TRBD1 (6 bases). In germline, CDR1 is MNHNS, CDR2 SASEGT. CDR3 length equals 13 residues. V lost 2 bases to trimming and J lost 4 bases, with 8 bases between them. CDR3 sequence reads: CASSEQGTTEAFF. In DNA, the CDR3 is TGTGCCAGCAGTGAACAGGGGACCACTGAAGCTTTCTTT.

This clonotype was counted a single time. The chain joins TRBV7-2 to TRBJ2-7; maybe TRBD1 (5 bases). Germline V CDR1 and CDR2: SGHTA, FQGNSA. CDR3 length: 14 residues. The V gene lost 5 bases and the J gene lost 1 base, with 12 bases spanning the gap. The CDR3 nucleotides read TGTGCCAGCAGCGAAGCTGGACATTCCTACGAGCAGTACTTC. Residues: CASSEAGHSYEQYF.

This clonotype has a handful of counts. The chain uses TRBV29-1 and TRBJ2-7; D may correspond to TRBD1 or TRBD2 (5 bases each). The CDR3 totals 15 residues. CDR1 is SQVTM, CDR2 ANQGSEA, per germline. Trimming cost V 0 bases and J 7 bases, with 19 bases left between them. In nucleotides, the CDR3 is TGCAGCGTTGAAGATACGGCACGGGGCCGTGGGGAGCAGTACTTC. Its translation: CSVEDTARGRGEQYF.